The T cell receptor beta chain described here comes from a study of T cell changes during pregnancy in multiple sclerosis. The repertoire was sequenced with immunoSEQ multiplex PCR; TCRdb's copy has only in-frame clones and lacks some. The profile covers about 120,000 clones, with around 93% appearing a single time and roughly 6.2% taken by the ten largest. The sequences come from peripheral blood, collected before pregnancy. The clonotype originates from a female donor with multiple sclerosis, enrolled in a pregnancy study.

CDR3 region: CASTLGQGTRNQPQHF. CDR3 nucleotides: TGTGCCAGCACTCTGGGACAGGGCACTCGCAATCAGCCCCAGCATTTT. The J gene is TRBJ1-5, the V gene TRBV28, with 9 bases lining up with TRBD1. After removal of 7 bases from V and 2 bases from J, the junction contained 9 bases not matched to a gene. Germline V CDR1 and CDR2: MDHEN, SYDVKM. This CDR3 has 16 amino acids.